The clone carrying this T cell receptor beta chain came up many times. Its antigen is still unknown. Deletions cut 0 bases from V and 6 bases from J, with 13 bases between. The CDR3 is 15 amino acids. Germline CDR1 SGHRS, CDR2 YFSETQ. A universal primer binding site was introduced by template switching. The final cDNA contained unique molecular identifiers. TCRdb re-called the 5' RACE reads through MiXCR, storing one row per CDR3 protein. Of roughly 250,000 distinct CDR3 sequences in the sample, 5.5% to 7% were seen once. The sample originates from a study of identical twins. Study results and caveats: When twins shared out-of-frame alpha sequences, those sequences had excess low generation probability. There was more out-of-frame TCR alpha sharing in monozygotic twins than models estimated.

These data are also associated with another study on yellow fever vaccine responses in identical twins.

This clonotype was sampled from a woman aged 18-29 years in good health. The chain joins TRBV5-1 to TRBJ1-5, with D maybe TRBD1 (5 bases). Sequencing used memory (CD45RO+) T cells sorted from blood. CDR3 region: CASSLEGVSGQPQHF. The CDR3 coding sequence is TGCGCCAGCAGCTTGGAAGGGGTTTCGGGTCAGCCCCAGCATTTT.